This T cell receptor (beta chain) was identified during a study of blood T cell repertoires in COVID-19. Study overall: Both acute and convalescent COVID-19 samples were obtained from the United States, Italy and Spain. Sample material is recorded as cDNA or gDNA derived from T cells, B-cell-depleted T cells, or PBMCs.

Methods used by the authors: The authors estimated nucleated cell counts from reference gene primer amplification. TCRdb's copy holds only in-frame clones and misses some; the assay was immunoSEQ multiplex PCR. V and J calls plus clone size are reproduced from that table; the DNA served to infer D and trimming. The repertoire holds about 55,000 clones, with just over 85% as singletons. This clone showed up just a few times. Germline V gene data show CDR1 as SEHNR and CDR2 as FQNEAQ (reference sequence). The CDR3 consists of 11 residues. V was cut by 6 bases and J by 6 bases, with 5 bases left in between.

This rearrangement joins TRBV7-9 to TRBJ2-2; D not certain. The sequencing sample was made of peripheral blood. This TCR was sampled from an elderly man with acute or convalescent COVID-19. In nucleotides, the CDR3 is TGTGCCAGCAGTCGGGCCGGGGAGCTGTTTTTT. It codes for CASSRAGELFF.